Following are 14 T cell receptor beta chains from one sample sequenced in a study of chemoradiotherapy in HPV16-positive cancers. Only in-frame clones appear in the TCRdb table, and some are missing; sequencing was by immunoSEQ multiplex PCR. This table holds 12,000 or so clones, 65% to 85% found once. The specimen was taken from a patient who underwent chemoradiotherapy. These receptors were taken from a human donor with HPV-associated anogenital cancer.

The rearrangement joins TRBV6-1 to TRBJ2-7; perhaps TRBD2 as D (5 bases). V lost 5 bases and J lost 5, with 16 bases in between. This CDR3 spans 14 amino acids. Germline loops: CDR1 MNHNS, CDR2 SASEGT. The CDR3 loop reads CASSPRETRNEQYF. The CDR3 DNA follows: TGTGCCAGCAGTCCCCGGGAAACCAGGAACGAGCAGTACTTC.

This clone was seen more than once but under ten times. The chain recombines TRBV5-1 with TRBJ1-1, with D hard to call. CDR1 SGHRS and CDR2 YFSETQ come from the germline V gene. The CDR3 sequence is 13 residues long. V lost 0 bases and J 1 base, leaving 4 bases between the germline ends. The CDR3: CASSLAENTEAFF. CDR3 in DNA: TGCGCCAGCAGCTTGGCAGAGAACACTGAAGCTTTCTTT.

The V and J genes are TRBV28 and TRBJ2-1; D gene uncertain. The V end lost 8 bases, the J end lost 6 bases, and 8 bases lay between the germline ends. CDR3 length equals 11 residues. Germline V CDR1 and CDR2: MDHEN, SYDVKM. The CDR3 here is CASGDFNEQFF. The CDR3 region has the DNA TGTGCCAGCGGAGACTTCAATGAGCAGTTCTTC. Supplemented by reference TRBV28 and TRBJ2-1, the full variable domain reads DVKVTQSSRYLVKRTGEKVFLECVQDMDHENMFWYRQDPGLGLRLIYFSYDVKMKEKGDIPEGYSVSREKKERFSLILESASTNQTSMYLCASGDFNEQFFGPGTRLTVL.

The chain has TRBV10-3 and TRBJ2-5; tentatively, D is TRBD1 (6 bases). Germline loops: CDR1 ENHRY, CDR2 SYGVKD. With 10 bases removed from V and 0 bases from J, the gap between germline ends came to 15 bases. CDR3 length equals 14 residues. CDR3 in amino acids: CATRDKQHQETQYF. Written as DNA, the CDR3 is TGTGCCACCAGGGACAAGCAGCACCAAGAGACCCAGTACTTC.

This chain uses TRBV15 with TRBJ1-1; 7 positions match TRBD1. Trimming at V came to 5 bases and at J to 7 bases, leaving 7 bases not matched to a gene. This CDR3 is built from 13 residues. CDR1 and CDR2 (germline): LNHNV, YYDKDF (reference sequence). The CDR3 spells CATSGGRGLEAFF. For the CDR3, the DNA is TGTGCCACCAGCGGTGGGAGGGGGCTTGAAGCTTTCTTT.

The V gene is TRBV5-5, the J gene TRBJ2-4, with a tentative D call TRBD2 (7 bases). Looked up from germline, CDR1 is SGHKS and CDR2 is YYEKEE (reference sequence). The length of the CDR3 is 17 residues. Trimming stripped 2 bases from V and 3 bases from J, with 18 bases between. The chain's CDR3 is CASSFPRGGWDKNIQYF. CDR3 in DNA: TGTGCCAGCAGCTTCCCTAGGGGGGGGTGGGACAAAAACATTCAGTACTTC.

The V gene is TRBV6-6, the J gene TRBJ1-2; D is possibly TRBD1 (5 bases). Germline assignment: CDR1 MNHNY and CDR2 SVGAGI (reference sequence). V was shortened by 9 bases and J by 1 base, with 12 bases between the two germline ends. CDR3 length: 13 amino acids. The CDR3 reads CASRDRSNYGYTF. The DNA for the CDR3 is TGTGCCAGTAGGGACCGAAGTAACTATGGCTACACCTTC.

This clone was seen a handful of times. This chain connects TRBV2 to TRBJ1-4; D remains unclear. This CDR3 comprises 14 residues. Trimming left V 7 bases short and J 5 bases short, with 14 bases between. Germline values: CDR1 SNHLY, CDR2 FYNNEI. The CDR3 region has the DNA TGTGCCAGCATTTTGAGGACGGTGAATGAAAAACTGTTTTTT. It specifies CASILRTVNEKLFF. The complete variable domain, with remaining parts taken from reference TRBV2 and TRBJ1-4, reads EPEVTQTPSHQVTQMGQEVILRCVPISNHLYFYWYRQILGQKVEFLVSFYNNEISEKSEIFDDQFSVERPDGSNFTLKIRSTKLEDSAMYFCASILRTVNEKLFFGSGTQLSVL.

The chain combines TRBV28 with TRBJ2-5; D gene uncertain. The germline V gene encodes CDR1 MDHEN and CDR2 SYDVKM. V dropped 3 bases and J dropped 5 bases, with 4 bases sitting between them. The CDR3 loop spans 11 amino acids. The CDR3 DNA sequence: TGTGCCAGCAGTTTCCGGGAGACCCAGTACTTC. This gives the protein CASSFRETQYF.

This chain joins TRBV27 and TRBJ2-7, with 9 bases that match TRBD1. V was pared by 8 bases and J by 4 bases, with 9 bases of the junction left unmatched. This CDR3 is built from 14 residues. Per the germline V gene, CDR1 is MNHEY and CDR2 is SMNVEV (reference sequence). In DNA, the CDR3 is TGTGCCAGCCCAACAGGGACAGGGCTTTACGAGCAGTACTTC. It encodes CASPTGTGLYEQYF.

The gene calls are TRBV18 and TRBJ2-3, with 9 positions matching TRBD2. CDR3 length: 15 amino acids. CDR1 is KGHSH, CDR2 LQKENI, per germline. V was clipped by 3 bases and J by 1 base; unmatched bases: 2. The CDR3 loop reads CASSPSGGRTDTQYF. The CDR3 bases are TGTGCCAGCTCACCCAGCGGGGGGCGCACAGATACGCAGTATTTT.

The chain carries TRBV19 and TRBJ1-5, with D perhaps TRBD1 (6 bases). From germline, CDR1 is LNHDA and CDR2 SQIVND (reference sequence). Trimming shortened V by 3 bases and J by 4 bases, and 13 bases separated the two germline ends. This CDR3 has 15 amino acids. The CDR3 DNA reads TGTGCCAGTAGTATCCTGGGGGGGGCGAATCAGCCCCAGCATTTT. Residues: CASSILGGANQPQHF.

The gene calls are TRBV5-4 and TRBJ2-5; no firm D call. The germline V gene encodes CDR1 SGHNT and CDR2 YYREEE (reference sequence). With 1 base removed from V and 5 bases from J, the gap between germline ends came to 12 bases. CDR3 length: 14 amino acids. The CDR3 spells CASSLFAVGETQYF. In DNA, the CDR3 is TGTGCCAGCAGCTTGTTTGCTGTGGGGGAGACCCAGTACTTC.

The rearrangement uses TRBV13 and TRBJ1-4, with D uncertain. Trimming removed 0 bases at V and 5 bases at J, with 13 bases between. The CDR3 totals 16 residues. Germline-derived CDR1 and CDR2 are PRHDT and FYEKMQ (reference sequence). CDR3 in amino acids: CASSLGRAGRNEKLFF. The CDR3 coding sequence is TGTGCCAGCAGCTTAGGCCGGGCAGGAAGAAATGAAAAACTGTTTTTT.